The clone carrying this TCR beta chain was seen at least ten times. Its antigen is not identified. The record originates from a study of CD8+CD57+ T cells in acquired aplastic anemia. Looking at the study overall: DNA recovered from sorted CD4+ and CD8+ cells had a mean of approximately 3.2 ug.

Selection for sequencing was limited to patients who had shown CD8+CD57+ cell expansion by flow cytometry. Patients uniformly had severe acquired aplastic anemia. The CDR3 length is 16 residues. Trimming stripped 3 bases from V and 8 bases from J, with 20 bases between. Germline CDR1 reads MNHNS; CDR2 reads SASEGT. Overall study results and limits: A set of twenty-nine CD8+ CDR3 sequences was shared between patients and controls, and these sequences appeared highly expressed in patients. For CD8+ Simpson's diversity, patients and controls showed no significant difference.

TCR beta VDJ and CDR3 were profiled, and genomic DNA was the template. TCRdb itself ran the reads through MiXCR, one entry per CDR3 protein. This sample has under 200,000 distinct CDR3 sequences, with roughly 43% found just once. The clonotype was recovered from a human donor with aplastic anemia. Specimen: sorted CD4+, CD8+, or CD8+CD57+ T cells (not recorded which) from PBMCs. This chain joins TRBV6-1 and TRBJ1-3; a possible D gene is TRBD1 (6 bases). The DNA for the CDR3 is TGTGCCAGCAGTGATACCACCGGACAGTTGGGAGACACCATATATTTT. Translating it yields CASSDTTGQLGDTIYF.